This entry concerns a single T cell receptor beta chain. Its antigen is not identified. The germline V gene encodes CDR1 SGHDN and CDR2 FVKESK. This CDR3 has 12 residues. Losses at the gene ends were 5 bases for V and 13 bases for J; bases not matched to a gene: 8. The source of the sample is a study of vaccination effects on CD4 cells after COVID-19. Across the study: Sampling occurred a median 72 days post second dose, range 14 to 241.

CD4+ T cell isolation took place after approximately 11 days of culture. Each participant received a vaccine that was either BNT162b2 or mRNA-1273, given as two doses. The table came from immunoSEQ multiplex PCR; TCRdb's copy has only in-frame clones and leaves some out. This table holds tens of thousands of clones, approximately 79% found once. The sample in question was CD4+ T cells from PBMCs cultured without peptide, obtained after COVID-19 vaccination. The chain employs TRBV14 and TRBJ1-2; 9 nucleotides align to TRBD1. The TCR was taken from a human donor who received a COVID-19 vaccine. The DNA for the CDR3 is TGTGCCAGCAGCTCCGGGACAGGGCGTTTCACCTTC. Its protein is CASSSGTGRFTF.